This TCR beta chain was captured by sequencing in a study of blood T cell repertoires in COVID-19. Whole-study context: Researchers got acute and convalescent COVID-19 samples from the United States, Italy and Spain. Sources were T cells, B-cell-depleted T cells, or PBMCs; the material itself was cDNA or gDNA.

In the authors' methods: Reference gene primer amplification gave estimated nucleated cell counts. Using immunoSEQ multiplex PCR, the repertoire was profiled, and TCRdb retains in-frame clones only, with some absent. The V and J calls and clone size were taken over from that table, and D and trimming were inferred from the DNA. The sample consists of fewer than 110,000 clones, over 75% of them appearing once. CDR1 is LGHNT and CDR2 is FRNRAP in the germline V gene. The CDR3 sequence is 12 residues long. V was cut by 4 bases and J by 7 bases, with 7 bases left in between. Sequenced input: peripheral blood. The receptor's source is a human donor in a cohort sampled during active COVID-19. The chain uses TRBV12-5 and TRBJ2-2; perhaps TRBD2 as D (5 bases). CDR3 sequence reads: CASGYEGGELFF. The DNA of the CDR3 is TGTGCTAGTGGTTATGAGGGCGGGGAGCTGTTTTTT.